This T cell receptor (beta chain) was retrieved from a study of cytomegalovirus exposure and HLA in healthy donors. Study observations and caveats: The dataset shows that most TCR sequences were rare, while some public TCRs occurred in many donors. As a later analysis showed, a missense DCLRE1C variant was linked to trimming of TCR beta V- and J-genes.

This clone showed up just a few times. The target antigen is unknown. Use of 60 Vbeta and 13 Jbeta primers characterized the PCR. Some clones are missing from TCRdb's copy, which holds only in-frame ones; the method was immunoSEQ multiplex PCR. The repertoire holds 150,000 to 200,000 clones, with approximately 71% as singletons. Deletions cut 5 bases from V and 0 bases from J, with 11 bases between. The CDR3 sequence is 15 residues long. Per the germline V gene, CDR1 is MNHEY and CDR2 is SMNVEV (reference sequence). The source of this sequence is a man aged 25 to 40 in good health and CMV-seropositive. The sequencing input was PBMCs. The V gene is TRBV27, the J gene TRBJ2-1; D not certain. CDR3 in DNA: TGTGCCAGCAGTGCGGTCTCGTCCTCCTACAATGAGCAGTTCTTC. Translating gives CASSAVSSSYNEQFF.